The clone carrying this TCR beta chain was counted once. This entry comes from a study of blood T cell repertoires in COVID-19. Study details: Collection of acute and convalescent COVID-19 samples took place in the United States, Italy and Spain. Sources were T cells, B-cell-depleted T cells, or PBMCs; the material itself was cDNA or gDNA.

CDR1 LNHDA and CDR2 SQIVND come from the germline V gene (reference sequence). The CDR3 is made up of 14 amino acids. The germline V and J ends were trimmed by 6 bases and 4 bases, with 16 bases remaining between them. In the authors' workflow: Amplified reference gene primers provided the basis for estimating nucleated cell counts. The table came from immunoSEQ multiplex PCR; TCRdb's copy has only in-frame clones and leaves some out. V, J and clone size reflect that table, while D and trimming were determined from the DNA. The sample shows 260,000 or so clones, 87% of them seen only once. The specimen was PBMCs or T cells enriched from blood (not recorded which). The chain carries TRBV19 and TRBJ2-7; TRBD2 might be the D (5 bases). This sequence was found in a woman aged 25 to 45 with acute COVID-19. The CDR3 DNA is TGTGCCAGTAGATTGGGTGAGGGAAGTTACGAGCAGTACTTC. Translated: CASRLGEGSYEQYF.